This is a list of T cell receptor beta chains from one sample in a study of early T cells in non-severe SARS-CoV-2 infection. One entry per CDR3 protein, called by TCRdb with MiXCR from the 5' RACE reads. Here the sample spans more than 70,000 distinct CDR3 sequences, about 12% being singletons. Sequencing input: whole blood. The origin of the receptors is an adult who was a healthcare worker with PCR-confirmed SARS-CoV-2 infection or an uninfected control (not recorded which). Both conserved end residues are part of each CDR3. Fields, in order: clone size, D gene, V gene, J gene, CDR3 protein, CDR3 DNA. The D gene is left open where the match is weak. Part of the rows lack a size; the others show once, few, many or a class for expanded clones.

abundance: few
d_gene: NA
v_gene: TRBV6-5
j_gene: TRBJ1-2
CDR3aa: CASSMRGYGYTF
CDR3nt: TGTGCCAGCAGCATGCGGGGGTATGGCTACACCTTC

abundance: many
d_gene: NA
v_gene: TRBV9
j_gene: TRBJ2-1
CDR3aa: CASNPGSGDEQFF
CDR3nt: TGTGCCAGCAACCCGGGTTCTGGCGATGAGCAGTTCTTC

abundance: many
d_gene: TRBD1
v_gene: TRBV2
j_gene: TRBJ1-5
CDR3aa: CASSDDRGPQPQHF
CDR3nt: TGTGCCAGCAGTGACGACAGGGGGCCCCAGCCCCAGCATTTT

abundance: many
d_gene: TRBD2
v_gene: TRBV20-1
j_gene: TRBJ2-5
CDR3aa: CSATAAGLAVPQETQYF
CDR3nt: TGCAGTGCTACCGCCGCCGGACTAGCGGTTCCCCAAGAGACCCAGTACTTC

abundance: many
d_gene: NA
v_gene: TRBV20-1
j_gene: TRBJ1-3
CDR3aa: CSARDRAKDPNAGNTIYF
CDR3nt: TGCAGTGCTAGAGATCGAGCGAAAGATCCTAATGCTGGAAACACCATATATTTT

abundance: few
d_gene: NA
v_gene: TRBV7-9
j_gene: TRBJ2-7
CDR3aa: CASSTGIPYEQYF
CDR3nt: TGTGCCAGCAGCACCGGGATACCCTACGAGCAGTACTTC

abundance: NA
d_gene: NA
v_gene: TRBV3-2
j_gene: TRBJ2-5
CDR3aa: CASSQDRRDRQETQYF
CDR3nt: TGTGCCAGCAGCCAAGATAGAAGGGACCGACAGGAGACCCAGTACTTC

abundance: few
d_gene: NA
v_gene: TRBV29-1
j_gene: TRBJ2-2
CDR3aa: CSVAYGNTGELFF
CDR3nt: TGCAGCGTCGCGTACGGGAACACCGGGGAGCTGTTTTTT

abundance: few
d_gene: TRBD2
v_gene: TRBV7-9
j_gene: TRBJ2-1
CDR3aa: CASSILAGAENEQFF
CDR3nt: TGTGCCAGCAGCATCCTAGCGGGAGCGGAAAATGAGCAGTTCTTC

abundance: few
d_gene: TRBD1
v_gene: TRBV7-9
j_gene: TRBJ2-5
CDR3aa: CASSLAPTGEETQYF
CDR3nt: TGTGCCAGCAGCTTAGCACCGACAGGGGAAGAGACCCAGTACTTC

abundance: many
d_gene: NA
v_gene: TRBV4-1
j_gene: TRBJ2-3
CDR3aa: CASSQEFTDTQYF
CDR3nt: TGCGCCAGCAGCCAGGAGTTTACAGATACGCAGTATTTT

abundance: NA
d_gene: TRBD2
v_gene: TRBV6-1
j_gene: TRBJ2-7
CDR3aa: CASAMTSGSVYEQYF
CDR3nt: TGTGCCAGCGCCATGACTAGCGGGAGTGTATACGAGCAGTACTTC

abundance: NA
d_gene: NA
v_gene: TRBV5-4
j_gene: TRBJ2-7
CDR3aa: CASSSRANSYEQYF
CDR3nt: TGTGCCAGCAGCTCCCGGGCCAACTCCTACGAGCAGTACTTC

abundance: many
d_gene: NA
v_gene: TRBV6-5
j_gene: TRBJ1-3
CDR3aa: CASSLSGFGNTIYF
CDR3nt: TGTGCCAGCAGTCTCTCAGGGTTCGGAAACACCATATATTTT

abundance: few
d_gene: NA
v_gene: TRBV7-6
j_gene: TRBJ2-3
CDR3aa: CASSSVTGAEDTQYF
CDR3nt: TGTGCCAGCAGCTCCGTGACGGGAGCGGAAGATACGCAGTATTTT

abundance: NA
d_gene: NA
v_gene: TRBV5-1
j_gene: TRBJ2-2
CDR3aa: CASSLSPGFGGELFF
CDR3nt: TGCGCCAGCAGCTTATCCCCGGGGTTCGGCGGGGAGCTGTTTTTT

abundance: few
d_gene: TRBD1
v_gene: TRBV18
j_gene: TRBJ2-7
CDR3aa: CASSPLGSGQGDEQYF
CDR3nt: TGTGCCAGCTCACCCCTCGGGTCGGGACAGGGCGACGAGCAGTACTTC

abundance: many
d_gene: NA
v_gene: TRBV6-5
j_gene: TRBJ1-1
CDR3aa: CASSYGAGWSHTEAFF
CDR3nt: TGTGCCAGCAGTTATGGGGCAGGGTGGTCGCACACTGAAGCTTTCTTT

abundance: NA
d_gene: NA
v_gene: TRBV7-2
j_gene: TRBJ1-2
CDR3aa: CASSLEGGGDGYTF
CDR3nt: TGTGCCAGCAGCTTAGAGGGGGGAGGTGATGGCTACACCTTC

abundance: many
d_gene: TRBD2
v_gene: TRBV19
j_gene: TRBJ2-1
CDR3aa: CASSTHPSGSSYNEQFF
CDR3nt: TGTGCCAGTAGTACCCATCCCAGCGGGAGCTCCTACAATGAGCAGTTCTTC

abundance: many
d_gene: TRBD1
v_gene: TRBV11-2
j_gene: TRBJ2-4
CDR3aa: CASSSQGVTLAKNIQYF
CDR3nt: TGTGCCAGCAGCTCACAGGGGGTGACGCTAGCCAAAAACATTCAGTACTTC

abundance: NA
d_gene: NA
v_gene: TRBV30
j_gene: TRBJ2-7
CDR3aa: CACPLGANYEQYF
CDR3nt: TGTGCCTGCCCCCTTGGGGCAAACTACGAGCAGTACTTC

abundance: NA
d_gene: TRBD2
v_gene: TRBV5-1
j_gene: TRBJ2-2
CDR3aa: CASRIAGAQAGELFF
CDR3nt: TGCGCCAGCAGAATAGCGGGAGCTCAGGCCGGGGAGCTGTTTTTT

abundance: few
d_gene: NA
v_gene: TRBV3-1
j_gene: TRBJ2-7
CDR3aa: CASSQGGGYEQYF
CDR3nt: TGTGCCAGCAGCCAAGGTGGGGGCTACGAGCAGTACTTC

abundance: few
d_gene: TRBD2
v_gene: TRBV6-2/TRBV6-3
j_gene: TRBJ2-1
CDR3aa: CATELAGGYNEQFF
CDR3nt: TGTGCCACCGAACTAGCGGGAGGGTACAATGAGCAGTTCTTC

abundance: NA
d_gene: NA
v_gene: TRBV21-1
j_gene: TRBJ2-7
CDR3aa: CASSTYGTGGLEQYF
CDR3nt: TGTGCCAGCAGCACTTATGGGACAGGGGGCTTAGAGCAGTACTTC

abundance: NA
d_gene: TRBD2
v_gene: TRBV6-6
j_gene: TRBJ2-1
CDR3aa: CASSYIAGGENEQFF
CDR3nt: TGTGCCAGCAGTTACATAGCGGGGGGGGAGAATGAGCAGTTCTTC

abundance: NA
d_gene: NA
v_gene: TRBV20-1
j_gene: TRBJ2-5
CDR3aa: CSARTTPGAGAGETQYF
CDR3nt: TGCAGTGCTAGAACGACACCGGGGGCAGGCGCCGGAGAGACCCAGTACTTC

abundance: NA
d_gene: NA
v_gene: TRBV15
j_gene: TRBJ2-3
CDR3aa: CATSRDKRTDTQYF
CDR3nt: TGTGCCACCAGCCGGGACAAGAGGACAGATACGCAGTATTTT

abundance: few
d_gene: TRBD2
v_gene: TRBV20-1
j_gene: TRBJ2-3
CDR3aa: CSARAGGPYTQYF
CDR3nt: TGCAGTGCTAGAGCGGGAGGGCCATATACGCAGTATTTT

abundance: NA
d_gene: TRBD2
v_gene: TRBV7-6
j_gene: TRBJ2-7
CDR3aa: CASSLGAGGSYEQYF
CDR3nt: TGTGCCAGCAGCTTAGGAGCGGGAGGTTCCTACGAGCAGTACTTC

abundance: NA
d_gene: TRBD1
v_gene: TRBV7-6
j_gene: TRBJ1-2
CDR3aa: CASSPGQSLANYGYTF
CDR3nt: TGTGCCAGCAGCCCGGGACAGAGTCTAGCTAACTATGGCTACACCTTC

abundance: few
d_gene: NA
v_gene: TRBV29-1
j_gene: TRBJ2-1
CDR3aa: CSVDKTTNEQFF
CDR3nt: TGCAGCGTTGATAAGACTACCAATGAGCAGTTCTTC

abundance: NA
d_gene: TRBD2
v_gene: TRBV5-4
j_gene: TRBJ2-7
CDR3aa: CASSPDPGGEQYF
CDR3nt: TGTGCCAGCAGCCCGGACCCGGGAGGGGAGCAGTACTTC

abundance: many
d_gene: TRBD2
v_gene: TRBV25-1
j_gene: TRBJ2-1
CDR3aa: CASSEPGLAGVQQFF
CDR3nt: TGTGCCAGCAGCGAACCGGGACTAGCGGGAGTTCAGCAGTTCTTC

abundance: few
d_gene: NA
v_gene: TRBV10-3
j_gene: TRBJ2-1
CDR3aa: CAISQLPRVAFPGEQFF
CDR3nt: TGTGCCATCAGCCAACTCCCCAGGGTCGCATTCCCCGGGGAGCAGTTCTTC

abundance: many
d_gene: NA
v_gene: TRBV5-1
j_gene: TRBJ1-3
CDR3aa: CASGRGTEGGGNTIYF
CDR3nt: TGCGCCAGCGGAAGAGGGACCGAAGGGGGTGGAAACACCATATATTTT

abundance: NA
d_gene: TRBD1
v_gene: TRBV29-1
j_gene: TRBJ2-7
CDR3aa: CSVTGQGLAYEQYF
CDR3nt: TGCAGCGTAACGGGACAGGGGCTAGCCTACGAGCAGTACTTC

abundance: many
d_gene: TRBD2
v_gene: TRBV7-6
j_gene: TRBJ2-2
CDR3aa: CASSLGGGRATGELFF
CDR3nt: TGTGCCAGCAGCTTAGGAGGCGGGAGGGCGACCGGGGAGCTGTTTTTT

abundance: NA
d_gene: TRBD1
v_gene: TRBV12-3/TRBV12-4
j_gene: TRBJ1-2
CDR3aa: CASRVTGDYGYTF
CDR3nt: TGTGCCAGCAGAGTGACAGGGGACTATGGCTACACCTTC

abundance: NA
d_gene: NA
v_gene: TRBV7-5
j_gene: TRBJ1-1
CDR3aa: CISVPEAGTTWPGSMNTEAFF
CDR3nt: NA

abundance: NA
d_gene: TRBD2
v_gene: TRBV28
j_gene: TRBJ2-1
CDR3aa: CASSSLAGLYNEQFF
CDR3nt: TGTGCCAGCAGTTCTCTAGCGGGACTCTACAATGAGCAGTTCTTC

abundance: many
d_gene: TRBD2
v_gene: TRBV6-4
j_gene: TRBJ2-1
CDR3aa: CASSDLGTSGSGNEQFF
CDR3nt: TGTGCCAGCAGTGACTTAGGGACTAGCGGGAGCGGCAATGAGCAGTTCTTC

abundance: NA
d_gene: NA
v_gene: TRBV21-1
j_gene: TRBJ1-1
CDR3aa: CASSKWTVTEAFF
CDR3nt: TGTGCCAGCAGCAAATGGACAGTCACTGAAGCTTTCTTT

abundance: NA
d_gene: TRBD2
v_gene: TRBV7-2
j_gene: TRBJ2-2
CDR3aa: CASSLRVPGLANTGELFF
CDR3nt: TGTGCCAGCAGCTTAAGGGTACCGGGACTAGCGAACACCGGGGAGCTGTTTTTT

abundance: NA
d_gene: NA
v_gene: TRBV5-8
j_gene: TRBJ2-1
CDR3aa: CAIPFSPVGGRGEQFF
CDR3nt: TGTGCCATCCCCTTCTCTCCTGTCGGGGGTAGGGGTGAGCAGTTCTTC